Listed here is a single T cell receptor beta chain. Its target is not known. The unexposed donors gave CD4+ T cells in about 2011-2019, prior to COVID-19. The cells were cultured for about ten days before CD4+ T cells were isolated. Cells permitting, SARS-CoV-2 S/N and four cold-coronavirus spikes were tested on unexposed-donor CD4+ T cells. The data belong to a study of CD4 T cells in relation to SARS-CoV-2 and coronaviruses. Across the study: ViraFEST: approximately 10-day antigen culture of PBMCs, then TCR beta CDR3 sequencing. Negative control cultures got HIV-1 Nef peptides or no peptide. Whole-study findings and limits: Crossreactivity was assessed only for spike protein, not other viral proteins.

TCRdb's copy holds only in-frame clones and misses some; the assay was immunoSEQ multiplex PCR. The sample shows about 12,000 clones, about 78% of them seen only once. The CDR3 is 16 amino acids. The ends lost 4 bases at V and 5 bases at J; junction bases unmatched: 6. Germline assignment: CDR1 SGHRS and CDR2 YFSETQ. This clonotype originated in a human donor in good health. The chain links TRBV5-1 to TRBJ2-2, with 12 bases aligning to TRBD1. Sequencing used CD4+ T cells from PBMCs, cultured in vitro. CDR3 protein: CASSGTGGVRTGELFF. The CDR3 coding sequence is TGCGCCAGCAGCGGGACAGGGGGCGTAAGAACCGGGGAGCTGTTTTTT.